This T cell receptor beta chain was sequenced for a study of PD-1 blockade in mismatch repair-deficient tumors. The table came from immunoSEQ multiplex PCR; TCRdb's copy has only in-frame clones and leaves some out. The table records around 38,000 clones, about four fifths of them present only once. All patients were mismatch repair deficient, assessed by either PCR or immunohistochemistry. The J segment lost 4 bases and the V segment lost 1 base, leaving 3 bases of the junction unmatched. The CDR3 extends over 15 amino acids. In germline, CDR1 is MNHEY, CDR2 SVGAGI. The receptor was isolated from an adult with mismatch repair-deficient cancer. Material: peripheral blood, obtained 4 weeks after starting pembrolizumab. The chain links TRBV6-5 to TRBJ2-7, with 11 bases that match TRBD2. CDR3 DNA sequence: TGTGCCAGCAGTTACTTAGCGGGAGGGAGGTACGAGCAGTACTTC. This codes for CASSYLAGGRYEQYF.